The 13 T cell receptor beta chains in this list originate from one sample, sequenced in a study of tumor-infiltrating lymphocytes in primary liver carcinoma. Blood RNA came from unsorted whole blood; germline DNA was also extracted. Constant-region priming of roughly 490 ng total RNA yielded TCR beta cDNA. Three nested multiplex PCR rounds, a slightly modified ARM-PCR, produced the libraries for TCR beta. The opening two PCR rounds, ten to eleven cycles each, paired TRBV1-TRBV30 forward primers with a C-beta reverse primer. Via MiXCR, TCRdb re-called the multiplex PCR reads, giving one row per CDR3 protein. The repertoire holds about 300,000 distinct CDR3 sequences, with about 60% as singletons. Sample: peripheral blood. These receptors originate from a man aged 35 to 55 with primary liver carcinoma and hepatitis B virus infection.

The V and J genes are TRBV7-3 and TRBJ2-6; no clear D. This CDR3 region has 15 residues. Trimming pared 1 base from V and 2 bases from J, leaving 6 bases between. Germline V gene lookup returns CDR1 SGHTA and CDR2 FQGTGA. CDR3 in DNA: TGTGCCAGCAGCTTAAAGGCAGCTGGGGCCAACGTCCTGACTTTC. It encodes CASSLKAAGANVLTF.

Only a few counts were recorded for this clonotype. At one of its ends the junction is not consistent with the germline gene, which may arise from a read error. Here the CDR3 reads CASSLVVSGTGELFF. The CDR3 DNA is TGCGCCAGCAGTTTGGTCGTCTCCGGCACCGGGGAGCTGTTTTTT. This chain links TRBV5-1 with TRBJ2-2; the D is unclear. This CDR3 contains 15 residues. Looked up from germline, CDR1 is SGHRS and CDR2 is YFSETQ. The full variable domain, rest sourced from reference TRBV5-1 and TRBJ2-2, is KAGVTQTPRYLIKTRGQQVTLSCSPISGHRSVSWYQQTPGQGLQFLFEYFSETQRNKGNFPGRFSGRQFSNSRSEMNVSTLELGDSALYLCASSLVVSGTGELFFGEGSRLTVL.

This clonotype was found a few times. The rearrangement uses TRBV30 and TRBJ2-7, with unresolved D. The CDR3 totals 11 residues. Trimming took 7 bases from V and 5 from J, leaving 12 bases between them. Germline V CDR1 and CDR2: GTSNPN, SVGIG (reference sequence). CDR3 DNA sequence: TGTGCCTTGGGTCTTCTGGACGAGCAGTACTTC. Protein product: CALGLLDEQYF.

As for this clonotype: Germline is not matched at one junction end, which may reflect a read error. The genes are TRBV29-1 and TRBJ2-7; TRBD1 agrees at 11 bases. Germline values: CDR1 SQVTM, CDR2 ANQGSEA. The CDR3 spans 16 residues. CDR3 loop: CSVIYHGTGGSYKQYF. For the CDR3, the DNA is TGCAGCGTAATCTACCATGGGACAGGGGGATCCTACAAGCAGTACTTC.

This clonotype showed up just a few times. This chain links TRBV7-9 with TRBJ2-1, with D perhaps matching TRBD1 (5 bases). The V and J ends lost 1 base and 4 bases respectively, with 8 bases between them. Germline CDR1 SEHNR, CDR2 FQNEAQ (reference sequence). The CDR3 totals 14 residues. CDR3 sequence (DNA): TGTGCCAGCAGCTTAGAACAGGCGTACAATGAGCAGTTCTTC. It specifies CASSLEQAYNEQFF.

This clonotype was seen a handful of times. The J gene is TRBJ2-3, the V gene TRBV6-5; D possibly corresponds to TRBD2 (7 bases). The germline V gene has CDR1 MNHEY and CDR2 SVGAGI. The length of the CDR3 is 15 residues. Trimming cost V 4 bases and J 3 bases, with 14 bases left between them. CDR3 nucleotides: TGTGCCAGCAGTTGGTCTCGGGGGGCGACAGATACGCAGTATTTT. It yields the protein CASSWSRGATDTQYF.

The rearrangement uses TRBV28 and TRBJ1-2; 7 bases align to TRBD1. Germline lookup yields CDR1 MDHEN and CDR2 SYDVKM. Unmatched junction bases numbered 15, after V lost 10 bases and J lost 4 bases. The CDR3 is 15 amino acids. CDR3 protein: CATPGGGARGYGYTF. In DNA form, the CDR3 reads TGTGCCACCCCAGGGGGGGGGGCGCGAGGCTATGGCTACACCTTC.

As for this clonotype: This may arise from a read error, as a much more abundant clone is one base away. This chain links TRBV12-3 or TRBV12-4 with TRBJ2-7, with a tentative D call TRBD2 (5 bases). The CDR3 loop spans 13 amino acids. Trimming took off 2 bases at V and 3 bases at J, with 8 bases between the two ends. This CDR3 is CASSLREHYEQYF. The CDR3 DNA sequence: TGTGCCAGCAGTTTACGGGAACACTACGAGCAGTACTTC.

Regarding this clonotype: The junction and the germline gene differ at one end; a read error may be behind it. The chain is built from TRBV4-2 and TRBJ2-1; TRBD2 agrees at 12 bases. This CDR3 comprises 17 residues. Germline V lookup: CDR1 LGHNA, CDR2 YNFKEQ. CDR3 loop: CAGSQEWLGLAGNEQFF. The CDR3 DNA sequence: TGTGCCGGCAGTCAAGAGTGGCTAGGACTAGCGGGGAATGAGCAGTTCTTC.

This clonotype was observed at least ten times. The rearrangement uses TRBV12-3 or TRBV12-4 and TRBJ1-5; a possible D gene is TRBD1 (5 bases). V was cut by 8 bases and J by 0 bases, with 14 bases left in between. This CDR3 comprises 15 residues. The DNA of the CDR3 is TGTGCCAGCCGCACGGCGGGGGATAGCAATCAGCCCCAGCATTTT. This gives the protein CASRTAGDSNQPQHF.

This clonotype was seen ten or more times. The chain couples TRBV6-5 to TRBJ2-2; perhaps TRBD2 as D (5 bases). The germline V and J ends were trimmed by 8 bases and 2 bases, with 9 bases remaining between them. The length of the CDR3 is 13 residues. Germline CDR1 is MNHEY and CDR2 is SVGAGI. CDR3 DNA: TGTGCCAGCCGGGGTTTCAACACCGGGGAGCTGTTTTTT. This sequence encodes CASRGFNTGELFF.

V gene TRBV5-4 combines with J gene TRBJ2-7, with D perhaps TRBD2 (7 bases). Trimming took off 3 bases at V and 2 bases at J, with 12 bases between the two ends. The CDR3 is made up of 14 amino acids. Germline V gene lookup returns CDR1 SGHNT and CDR2 YYREEE (reference sequence). The CDR3 sequence: CASSSGGRPYEQYF. In DNA, the CDR3 is TGTGCCAGCAGCTCGGGGGGCCGCCCCTACGAGCAGTACTTC.

To note about this clonotype: A much larger clone is a single base away; this may be a read error. The rearrangement links TRBV6-5 to TRBJ2-1; no reliable D call. CDR3 length equals 15 residues. V dropped 4 bases and J dropped 4 bases, with 14 bases sitting between them. Looked up from germline, CDR1 is MNHEY and CDR2 is SVGAGI. CDR3 sequence: CASSSKRLLYNEQFF. CDR3 DNA sequence: TGTGCCAGCAGTTCGAAGAGGCTACTTTACAATGAGCAGTTCTTC.